Each of the 8 T cell receptor beta chains below was sequenced from the same sample in a study of blood T cell repertoires in COVID-19. Only in-frame clones appear in the TCRdb table, and some are missing; sequencing was by immunoSEQ multiplex PCR. The sample has 130,000 or so clones, more than 80% seen once. Sequenced sample: peripheral blood. The receptors were gathered from a woman aged 55 to 70 with acute or convalescent COVID-19.

For the CDR3, the DNA is TGTGCCAGCAGCCAAGCCGGACTAGGCGAGCAGTACGTC. Translation: CASSQAGLGEQYV. J is TRBJ2-7 and V is TRBV3-1 (or the pseudogene TRBV3-2); 7 bases agree with TRBD2. Germline CDR1 is LGHDT and CDR2 is YNNKEL (reference sequence). CDR3 size: 13 residues. V shed 1 base and J 6 bases; nucleotides not matched to a gene: 3.

This chain joins TRBV11-1 and TRBJ2-7; a possible D gene is TRBD1 (6 bases). V dropped 5 bases and J dropped 7 bases, with 18 bases sitting between them. The germline CDR1 and CDR2 sequences are SGHAT and FQDESV (reference sequence). CDR3 length: 14 amino acids. The CDR3, as DNA: TGTGCCAGCAGCGCAAGCTCGGTGACAGGAGAGCAGTACGTC. The encoded protein is CASSASSVTGEQYV.

The CDR3 loop reads CASSLGPGREEKLFF. DNA for the CDR3: TGTGCCAGCAGCTTGGGCCCCGGCCGGGAAGAAAAACTGTTTTTT. This chain links TRBV5-6 with TRBJ1-4; D not certain. From germline, CDR1 is SGHDT and CDR2 YYEEEE. V was shortened by 0 bases and J by 8 bases, with 14 bases between the two germline ends. The CDR3 is 15 residues long. Using reference TRBV5-6 and TRBJ1-4 for the parts outside the CDR3, the full variable domain is DAGVTQSPTHLIKTRGQQVTLRCSPKSGHDTVSWYQQALGQGPQFIFQYYEEEERQRGNFPDRFSGHQFPNYSSELNVNALLLGDSALYLCASSLGPGREEKLFFGSGTQLSVL.

V and J are TRBV11-2 and TRBJ2-1; 8 nucleotides match TRBD2. Trimming cost V 6 bases and J 9 bases; bases outside gene matches: 7. The CDR3 totals 13 residues. Germline V CDR1 and CDR2: SGHAT, FQNNGV. The CDR3 is CASRREVTPEQFF. The CDR3 region has the DNA TGTGCCAGCAGGCGGGAGGTGACACCTGAGCAGTTCTTC.

The chain uses TRBV6-5 and TRBJ1-2, with 7 bases fitting TRBD1. CDR3 size: 15 residues. Germline V gene data show CDR1 as MNHEY and CDR2 as SVGAGI. Trimming at V came to 10 bases and at J to 6 bases, leaving 17 bases not matched to a gene. The CDR3: CATYIHTTGRNGYTF. CDR3 DNA: TGTGCCACATATATTCATACGACAGGGAGAAATGGCTACACCTTC.

V is TRBV7-3 and J is TRBJ2-2; 9 bases match TRBD2. J lost 3 bases, V lost 4 bases, and 9 bases had no gene match. The CDR3 runs to 17 residues. Germline assignment: CDR1 SGHTA and CDR2 FQGTGA. The CDR3 loop is CASSSPAGGHYTGELFF. The CDR3 nucleotides read TGTGCCAGCAGCTCCCCTGCGGGGGGGCACTACACCGGGGAGCTGTTTTTT.

The chain combines TRBV5-4 with TRBJ1-2; TRBD1 aligns across 7 bases. CDR3 length: 15 amino acids. Germline V CDR1 and CDR2: SGHNT, YYREEE (reference sequence). J was trimmed by 0 bases and V by 0 bases; bases with no gene match: 2. The CDR3 DNA reads TGTGCCAGCAGCTTGGCGGACAGGTCTAACTATGGCTACACCTTC. Its translation is CASSLADRSNYGYTF.

The V gene is TRBV5-1, the J gene TRBJ2-3, with D possibly being TRBD1 (6 bases). This CDR3 comprises 14 residues. The V end was cut by 4 bases, the J end by 4 bases, with 13 bases between. Germline V gene lookup returns CDR1 SGHRS and CDR2 YFSETQ. The CDR3 sequence: CASSGGQRADTQYF. CDR3 bases: TGCGCCAGCAGCGGGGGACAACGGGCAGATACGCAGTATTTT.